A single sample is the source of the 3 T cell receptor beta chains below, sequenced in a study of radiation and T cells in renal cell carcinoma. Assay: immunoSEQ multiplex PCR; the TCRdb copy retains only in-frame clones and omits some. This table has about 130,000 clones, around nine tenths appearing once. Documented time point: baseline pretreatment blood. Treatment in this sample: 15 Gy SBRT to primary tumor, nephrectomy 4 weeks later. The sequences come from blood, collected from a patient whose treatment included radiotherapy and nephrectomy. These receptors were taken from a woman aged 50 to 60 with renal cell carcinoma.

This chain uses TRBV5-1 with TRBJ2-3, with D perhaps matching TRBD2 (5 bases). There are 14 residues in the CDR3. V lost 3 bases and J 1 base, leaving 9 bases between the germline ends. Per germline, CDR1 SGHRS and CDR2 YFSETQ. CDR3 DNA sequence: TGCGCCAGCAGCTCCGGGGTGGGCACAGATACGCAGTATTTT. This encodes CASSSGVGTDTQYF.

The chain recombines TRBV6-1 with TRBJ2-3; D is perhaps TRBD1 or TRBD2 (5 bases each). The CDR3 contains 12 residues. Germline CDR1 is MNHNS and CDR2 is SASEGT. Between the trimmed V and J ends, which lost 8 bases and 2 bases, there was a span of 8 bases. Written as DNA, the CDR3 is TGTGCCAGCCTAGGGACCACAGATACGCAGTATTTT. The encoded protein is CASLGTTDTQYF.

The chain combines TRBV7-3 with TRBJ2-1; 8 nucleotides match TRBD1. The CDR3 sequence is 16 residues long. Germline V gene data show CDR1 as SGHTA and CDR2 as FQGTGA. The V gene end was trimmed by 2 bases and the J gene end by 3 bases; junction bases not matched to a gene: 6. CDR3 in amino acids: CASSLGRTGYYNEQFF. The CDR3 DNA reads TGTGCCAGCAGCTTAGGGAGGACAGGGTACTACAATGAGCAGTTCTTC. Full variable domain (outside the CDR3, taken from reference TRBV7-3 and TRBJ2-1): GAGVSQTPSNKVTEKGKYVELRCDPISGHTALYWYRQSLGQGPEFLIYFQGTGAADDSGLPNDRFFAVRPEGSVSTLKIQRTERGDSAVYLCASSLGRTGYYNEQFFGPGTRLTVL.